The clone carrying this T cell receptor beta chain appeared a few times. What it binds is unknown. TCR beta CDR3 regions were amplified from RNA. A first-round RT-PCR of the TCR CDR3 used the HTBI primer set. In TCRdb, the multiplex PCR reads were re-called with MiXCR into one record per CDR3 protein. The repertoire holds around 690,000 distinct CDR3 sequences, 20% seen once, with approximately 30% in the top ten. Germline loops: CDR1 MNHEY, CDR2 SVGAGI. V was shortened by 3 bases and J by 8 bases, with 13 bases between the two germline ends. The CDR3 runs 14 residues. This sample stems from a study of T cells in Graves' hyperthyroidism and ophthalmopathy. Regarding the study as a whole: A model using 13 V-J features told ophthalmopathy apart from stable hyperthyroidism.

Active moderate-to-severe ophthalmopathy, Clinical Activity Score at least 3, NOSPECS at least 4, under 3 months' duration. Any patient presenting with uncontrolled infection, other autoimmune disease, pregnancy or lactation was left out. V is TRBV6-5 and J is TRBJ1-4; D ambiguous. Input material: blood. The receptor was derived from a man younger than 40 with Graves' ophthalmopathy. This CDR3 is CASSYGRKGEKLFF. The CDR3 coding sequence is TGTGCCAGCAGTTATGGTCGGAAGGGAGAAAAACTGTTTTTT.